These T cell receptor beta chains were read from a single sample in a study of blood T cell repertoires in COVID-19. Produced via immunoSEQ multiplex PCR; TCRdb's table is partial and in-frame only. The sample includes over 65,000 clones, about 90% seen only once; the top ten take roughly 12%. The source material was peripheral blood. The receptors were gathered from a human donor in a cohort sampled during active COVID-19. Both conserved end residues are part of each CDR3. A D gene is named only where the DNA matches it firmly. Expanded clones are given a class, and other clones once, few, many or no size at all.

cdr3_length,j_call,v_call,clone_size,d_call,cdr3_nt,cdr3_aa
15,TRBJ1-6,TRBV27,NA,TRBD1,TGTGCCAGCACCCGCCGGGACAGGGGAAATTCACCCCTCCACTTT,CASTRRDRGNSPLHF
20,TRBJ2-2,TRBV11-2,NA,TRBD1,TGTGCCAGCAGCTCAGATCCCTGGACAGGCGCCGGGGTGAACACCGGGGAGCTGTTTTTT,CASSSDPWTGAGVNTGELFF
16,TRBJ1-6,TRBV9,NA,NA,TGTGCCAGCAGCCCAGGGGTGCCCGCCCCTAATTCACCCCTCCACTTT,CASSPGVPAPNSPLHF
14,TRBJ1-6,TRBV5-1,NA,NA,TGCGCCAGCAGTGGTGAGGCCTGGAATTCACCCCTCCACTTT,CASSGEAWNSPLHF
16,TRBJ1-1,TRBV10-2,NA,NA,TGCGCCAGCAGTGATCCACGCGAGATCGGGGACACTGAAGCTTTCTTT,CASSDPREIGDTEAFF
16,TRBJ1-5,TRBV19,NA,NA,TGTGCCAGTAGTATAGGCGGCACCAATAGCAATCAGCCCCAGCATTTT,CASSIGGTNSNQPQHF
13,TRBJ1-2,TRBV12-3/TRBV12-4,NA,NA,TGTGCCAGCACCAGAGGTAGCATTAATGGCTACACCTTC,CASTRGSINGYTF
13,TRBJ2-7,TRBV6-5,NA,TRBD2,TGTGCCAGCAGGGGGGACTATCTTTACGAGCAGTACTTC,CASRGDYLYEQYF
13,TRBJ1-1,TRBV11-3,NA,NA,TGTGCCAGCAGCCTAACAACGGGTACTGAAGCTTTCTTT,CASSLTTGTEAFF
18,TRBJ2-3,TRBV7-3,once,NA,TGTGCCAGCAGCTTAACCCTTGGGGGAGGACTCCACACAGATACGCAGTATTTT,CASSLTLGGGLHTDTQYF
14,TRBJ1-4,TRBV2,NA,NA,TGTGCCAGCAAAGACATACCAACTAATGAAAAACTGTTTTTT,CASKDIPTNEKLFF
15,TRBJ2-7,TRBV4-1,few,TRBD2,TGCGCCAGCAGCCCCTATAGCGGGGGCATCTACGAGCAGTACTTC,CASSPYSGGIYEQYF
16,TRBJ1-4,TRBV4-1,NA,TRBD1,TGCGCCAGCAGCCAAGAATCCGGGACAGACTATGAAAAACTGTTTTTT,CASSQESGTDYEKLFF
14,TRBJ1-1,TRBV6-6,NA,NA,TGTGCCAGCACTCCCTCAGCGGGGGGCAGTGAAGCTTTCTTT,CASTPSAGGSEAFF
14,TRBJ2-7,TRBV5-1,NA,NA,TGCGCCAGCAGCTTGGGGGACTTCTCCTACGAGCAGTACTTC,CASSLGDFSYEQYF